The entry that follows covers one T cell receptor beta chain sequence. These data originate in a study of blood T cell repertoires in COVID-19. Repertoires were generated with immunoSEQ multiplex PCR, while TCRdb's copy carries only in-frame clones and drops some. In the table there are roughly 100,000 clones, roughly nine tenths of which are singletons. The sequenced sample was peripheral blood. The TCR sequence derives from an older woman with acute or convalescent COVID-19.

CDR3: CASSYSPLAGRYNEQFF. The CDR3 nucleotides read TGTGCCAGCAGTTATTCCCCCCTAGCGGGACGATACAATGAGCAGTTCTTC. This sequence joins TRBV27 and TRBJ2-1, with TRBD2 matching 9 bases. The CDR3 spans 17 residues. V was pared by 4 bases and J by 4 bases, with 11 bases of the junction left unmatched. From germline, CDR1 is MNHEY and CDR2 SMNVEV (reference sequence).